The rows below give T cell receptor beta chains drawn from one sample of a study of T cell responses to AZD1222 COVID-19 vaccine. Some clones are missing from TCRdb's copy, which holds only in-frame ones; the method was immunoSEQ multiplex PCR. The sample lists 150,000 to 200,000 clones, approximately 94% seen once, with approximately 0.6% in the top ten. Sequencing used peripheral blood, obtained on day 0 of AZD1222 vaccination. The receptors shown here come from an adult in good health. The CDR3 runs from the conserved cysteine through the conserved F or W. Fields, in order: CDR3 DNA, CDR3 protein, V gene, D gene, CDR3 length, clone size, J gene. D genes are given only for firm matches. A row's size may be missing; if present it is once, few, many or a size class.

TGTGCCTGGAGACGGGGGGTAAGAGCTGAAGCTTTCTTT	CAWRRGVRAEAFF	TRBV30	NA	13	NA	TRBJ1-1
TGCAGTGCTAGTCTAGCGGTACGAGGGGAGACCCAGTACTTC	CSASLAVRGETQYF	TRBV20-1	TRBD2	14	NA	TRBJ2-5
TGTGCCAGCAGCTTGGGACAGGACGACACAGATACGCAGTATTTT	CASSLGQDDTDTQYF	TRBV11-3	TRBD1	15	NA	TRBJ2-3
TGTGCCAGCAGTTCTCTTGGAGAGACCCAGTACTTC	CASSSLGETQYF	TRBV12-3/TRBV12-4	NA	12	NA	TRBJ2-5
TGCGCCAGCAGCTTGGGTCCGTCGAACACTGAAGCTTTCTTT	CASSLGPSNTEAFF	TRBV5-1	NA	14	NA	TRBJ1-1
TGTGCCAGCAGTCTGGACGGGGATTCACCCCTCCACTTT	CASSLDGDSPLHF	TRBV2	NA	13	NA	TRBJ1-6
TGTGCCAGCAGCTTAAAGGGGACAGGGGGAAATCAGCCCCAGCATTTT	CASSLKGTGGNQPQHF	TRBV7-8	TRBD1	16	NA	TRBJ1-5
TGTGCCACCAGCAGGGCTCCGGGGAGCGACAATGAGCAGTTCTTC	CATSRAPGSDNEQFF	TRBV15	NA	15	NA	TRBJ2-1
TGTGCCAGCAGCAAAGATCGGCAGGGAGCGTACCAGCCCCAGCATTTT	CASSKDRQGAYQPQHF	TRBV21-1	NA	16	NA	TRBJ1-5
TGTGCCAGCAGTGAACGAAGGGTTCAGGGCGATCAGCCCCAGCATTTT	CASSERRVQGDQPQHF	TRBV6-1	NA	16	NA	TRBJ1-5
TGTGCCAGCAGTTTATCCGGTCGGCCGGGCAGGGGGAATGAAAAACTGTTTTTT	CASSLSGRPGRGNEKLFF	TRBV28	TRBD1	18	NA	TRBJ1-4
TGTGCCAGCAGTTACTCCCCTTATCAGCCCCAGCATTTT	CASSYSPYQPQHF	TRBV6-5	NA	13	NA	TRBJ1-5
TGTGCCAGCAGCCACCAGGCTAGGAATGAGCAGTTCTTC	CASSHQARNEQFF	TRBV6-5	NA	13	NA	TRBJ2-1
TGTGCCAGCAGTGGAGAATCCTACAATGAGCAGTTCTTC	CASSGESYNEQFF	TRBV2	NA	13	NA	TRBJ2-1
TGTGCCAGCACCCCAGGGGGCGGAGAGACCCAGTACTTC	CASTPGGGETQYF	TRBV28	TRBD1	13	once	TRBJ2-5
TGTGCCTGGACCGCCCCCGGACAGGGCTTGTATGGCTACACCTTC	CAWTAPGQGLYGYTF	TRBV30	TRBD1	15	NA	TRBJ1-2
TGTGCCAGCAGCTTAGTACGCGGGAGGGCCGGCGAGCAGTACTTC	CASSLVRGRAGEQYF	TRBV11-2	TRBD2	15	once	TRBJ2-7
TGTGCCAGCAGCTTGGGGGGTGTCACTGAAGCTTTCTTT	CASSLGGVTEAFF	TRBV7-9	NA	13	NA	TRBJ1-1
TGTGCCAGCAGCCCCTCACAGGGTAAAGATACGCAGTATTTT	CASSPSQGKDTQYF	TRBV9	NA	14	NA	TRBJ2-3
TGTGCCAGTAGTATAGAGAGCGGAGCTCACTACGAGCAGTACTTC	CASSIESGAHYEQYF	TRBV19	NA	15	NA	TRBJ2-7
TGTGCCTGGGGTACAGGTTCTAGCAATTCACCCCTCCACTTT	CAWGTGSSNSPLHF	TRBV30	NA	14	NA	TRBJ1-6
TGTGCCAGCTCACCCCTGAACACTGAAGCTTTCTTT	CASSPLNTEAFF	TRBV18	NA	12	NA	TRBJ1-1
TGTGCCAGTAGTATGGGGGGGGCATACGAGACCCAGTACTTC	CASSMGGAYETQYF	TRBV19	NA	14	NA	TRBJ2-5
TGTGCCAGCAGCCAAGTCGGGACATTTACCTACAATGAGCAGTTCTTC	CASSQVGTFTYNEQFF	TRBV14	NA	16	NA	TRBJ2-1
TGTGCCAGCAGCCGACCGGGACTGACCTACGAGCAGTACTTC	CASSRPGLTYEQYF	TRBV3-1/TRBV3-2	NA	14	NA	TRBJ2-7
TGTGCCAGCACCCAAGCGGGAGCTCGGTATGAGCAGTTCTTC	CASTQAGARYEQFF	TRBV6-5	TRBD2	14	NA	TRBJ2-1
TGTGCCAGCAGTTTTTTTGCTGGGACTAGCGGGGGGGACACAGATACGCAGTATTTT	CASSFFAGTSGGDTDTQYF	TRBV28	TRBD2	19	NA	TRBJ2-3
TGTGCCAGCAGCCAAGTTAAGGCCTCACCCCTCCACTTT	CASSQVKASPLHF	TRBV3-1/TRBV3-2	NA	13	once	TRBJ1-6
TGTGCCAGCTCACCCCCTAGCACAGATACGCAGTATTTT	CASSPPSTDTQYF	TRBV18	NA	13	NA	TRBJ2-3
TGCGCCAGCAGCTTGGGGGCCAGGAACACTGAAGCTTTCTTT	CASSLGARNTEAFF	TRBV5-1	NA	14	NA	TRBJ1-1
TGTGCCTGGACGACAGGATTATCTAGCACAGATACGCAGTATTTT	CAWTTGLSSTDTQYF	TRBV30	NA	15	NA	TRBJ2-3
TGTGCCAGCAGGCTTCGCTCTGGGGCCAACGTCCTGACTTTC	CASRLRSGANVLTF	TRBV7-9	NA	14	NA	TRBJ2-6
TGCGCCAGCAGCCCCACCCAGACAGGGACTACGAGCTATGGCTACACCTTC	CASSPTQTGTTSYGYTF	TRBV5-1	TRBD1	17	NA	TRBJ1-2
TGTGCCAGCAGTGTAGACCAAAGCAATCAGCCCCAGCATTTT	CASSVDQSNQPQHF	TRBV2	NA	14	NA	TRBJ1-5
TGTGCCAGCAGCACTGTTTCAGATACGCAGTATTTT	CASSTVSDTQYF	TRBV5-4	NA	12	NA	TRBJ2-3
TGTGCCAGCAGCCTGACAGGGGGGCTAAATGACACCGGGGAGCTGTTTTTT	CASSLTGGLNDTGELFF	TRBV5-4	TRBD1	17	NA	TRBJ2-2
TGTGCCAGCAGCTTCCCAGGGAGAGGCTCTGGAAACACCATATATTTT	CASSFPGRGSGNTIYF	TRBV7-9	NA	16	NA	TRBJ1-3
TGTGCCTGGGAGCTTCAGGTTGAAGCTTTCTTT	CAWELQVEAFF	TRBV30	NA	11	NA	TRBJ1-1
TGTGCCAGCAGTGCAGAGGTAGGTCAGCCCCAGCATTTT	CASSAEVGQPQHF	TRBV27	NA	13	NA	TRBJ1-5
TGTGCCAGCAGCCAAGGGTCGGCAGAAGCTTTCTTT	CASSQGSAEAFF	TRBV3-1/TRBV3-2	NA	12	NA	TRBJ1-1
TGCGCCAGCAGCTGGATCGGGACTAGCGGAGCACAAGAGACCCAGTACTTC	CASSWIGTSGAQETQYF	TRBV5-1	TRBD2	17	NA	TRBJ2-5
TGTGCCACCAGTATCAGGGCCTACTATGGCTACACCTTC	CATSIRAYYGYTF	TRBV24-1	NA	13	few	TRBJ1-2
TGTGCCAGTAGTATGTCGGTGGAAGGCTACACCTTC	CASSMSVEGYTF	TRBV19	NA	12	NA	TRBJ1-2
TGTGCCAGCAGCTTAGACGGTCCCTTACCATATGGCTACACCTTC	CASSLDGPLPYGYTF	TRBV11-2	NA	15	NA	TRBJ1-2
TGTGCCAGCAGTCGGGGACTGGACGGGGCCGGGGAGCTGTTTTTT	CASSRGLDGAGELFF	TRBV6-5	NA	15	NA	TRBJ2-2
TGTGCCAGCAGCTTAGGGGGAGGGTTCGAAGCGGCTGAGCAGTTCTTC	CASSLGGGFEAAEQFF	TRBV7-9	TRBD2	16	NA	TRBJ2-1
TGTGCCAGCAGCTACCCAACGGACAGACGACCTCAGTTCTTC	CASSYPTDRRPQFF	TRBV7-8	NA	14	NA	TRBJ2-1
TGCGCCAGCAGCCCGGGGACACCGCGAACCGGGGAGCTGTTTTTT	CASSPGTPRTGELFF	TRBV5-1	NA	15	NA	TRBJ2-2
TGTGCCAGCAGCTTAGATAGGTCAGCCTATGGCTACACCTTC	CASSLDRSAYGYTF	TRBV7-9	NA	14	NA	TRBJ1-2
TGCGCCAGCACCCGAGGGACTAGGGTCATTGAGCAGTTCTTC	CASTRGTRVIEQFF	TRBV5-1	TRBD2	14	NA	TRBJ2-1
TGTGCCACCAGTGATGCCCAAGAGACCCAGTACTTC	CATSDAQETQYF	TRBV24-1	NA	12	NA	TRBJ2-5